This T cell receptor beta chain was observed in a study of T cell repertoires in cytomegalovirus infection. This clonotype was counted at least ten times. From the reads, TCRdb called clonotypes with MiXCR, one entry per CDR3 protein. The table has 200,000 to 300,000 distinct CDR3 sequences, roughly 10% seen once. The CDR3 covers 16 residues. The germline gives CDR1 SEHNR, CDR2 FQNEAQ (reference sequence). The V end lost 3 bases, the J end lost 1 base, and 14 bases lay between the germline ends. The sequencing sample was made of PBMCs. The origin of this receptor is a human donor in good health (CMV status not recorded). Some clones in this sample may be carry-over from other donors' samples. V is TRBV7-9 and J is TRBJ2-3, with D possibly matching TRBD2 (6 bases). The CDR3 nucleotides read TGTGCCAGCAGCTTTAGCGGCTCCCCGGGCACAGATACGCAGTATTTT. Amino acid sequence: CASSFSGSPGTDTQYF.